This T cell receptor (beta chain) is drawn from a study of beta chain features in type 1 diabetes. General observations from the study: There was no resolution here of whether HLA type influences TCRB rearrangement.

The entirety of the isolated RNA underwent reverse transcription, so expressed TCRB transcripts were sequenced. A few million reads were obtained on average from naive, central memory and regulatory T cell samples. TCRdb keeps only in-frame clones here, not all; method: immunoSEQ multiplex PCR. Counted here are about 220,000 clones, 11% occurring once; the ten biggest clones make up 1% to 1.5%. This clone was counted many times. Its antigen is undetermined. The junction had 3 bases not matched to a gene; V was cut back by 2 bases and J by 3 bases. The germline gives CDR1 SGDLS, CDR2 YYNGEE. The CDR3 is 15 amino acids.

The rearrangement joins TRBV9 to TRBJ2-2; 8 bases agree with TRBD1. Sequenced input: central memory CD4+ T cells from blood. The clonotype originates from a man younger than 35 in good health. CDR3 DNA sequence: TGTGCCAGCAGCGTTCAGGGGGCTTACACCGGGGAGCTGTTTTTT. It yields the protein CASSVQGAYTGELFF.